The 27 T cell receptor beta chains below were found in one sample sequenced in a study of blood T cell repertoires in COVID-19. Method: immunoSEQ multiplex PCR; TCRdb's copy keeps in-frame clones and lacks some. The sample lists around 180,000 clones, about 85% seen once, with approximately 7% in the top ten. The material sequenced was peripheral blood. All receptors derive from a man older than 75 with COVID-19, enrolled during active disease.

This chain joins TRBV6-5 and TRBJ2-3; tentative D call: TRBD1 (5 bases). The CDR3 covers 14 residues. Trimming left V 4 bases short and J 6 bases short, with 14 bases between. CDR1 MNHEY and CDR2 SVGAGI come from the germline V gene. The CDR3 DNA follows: TGTGCCAGCAGTTCCACCAGGGCCAGGGATACGCAGTATTTT. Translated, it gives CASSSTRARDTQYF.

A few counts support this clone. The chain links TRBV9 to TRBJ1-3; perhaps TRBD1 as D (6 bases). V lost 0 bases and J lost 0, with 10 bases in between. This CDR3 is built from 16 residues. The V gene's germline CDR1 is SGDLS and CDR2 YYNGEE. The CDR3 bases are TGTGCCAGCAGCGTAGGTCAGGGGCCCTCTGGAAACACCATATATTTT. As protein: CASSVGQGPSGNTIYF.

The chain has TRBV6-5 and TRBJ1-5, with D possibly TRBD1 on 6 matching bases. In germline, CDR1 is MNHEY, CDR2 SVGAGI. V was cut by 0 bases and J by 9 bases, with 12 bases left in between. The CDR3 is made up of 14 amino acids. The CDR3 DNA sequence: TGTGCCAGCAGTTACTCGGACAGAGCCGGGCCCCAGCATTTT. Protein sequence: CASSYSDRAGPQHF.

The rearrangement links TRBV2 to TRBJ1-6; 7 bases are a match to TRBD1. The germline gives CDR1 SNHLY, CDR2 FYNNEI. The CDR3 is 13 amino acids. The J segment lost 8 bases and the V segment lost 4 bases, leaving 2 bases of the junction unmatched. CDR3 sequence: CASSGTGYSPLHF. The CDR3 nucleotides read TGTGCCAGCAGTGGGACAGGATATTCACCCCTCCACTTT.

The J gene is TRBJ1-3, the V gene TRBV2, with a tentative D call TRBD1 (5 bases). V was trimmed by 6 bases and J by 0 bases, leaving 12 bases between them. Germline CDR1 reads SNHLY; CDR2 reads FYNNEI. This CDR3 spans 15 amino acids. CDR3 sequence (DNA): TGTGCCAGCAGCCTGGGGCCGAGCTCTGGAAACACCATATATTTT. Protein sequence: CASSLGPSSGNTIYF.

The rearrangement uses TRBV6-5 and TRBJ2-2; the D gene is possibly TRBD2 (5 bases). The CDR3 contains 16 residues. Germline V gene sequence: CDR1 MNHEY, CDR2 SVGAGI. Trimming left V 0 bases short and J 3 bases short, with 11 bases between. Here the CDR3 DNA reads TGTGCCAGCAGTTACTCAGTCCTAGCCGACACCGGGGAGCTGTTTTTT. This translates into CASSYSVLADTGELFF.

Written as DNA, the CDR3 is TGTGCCAGCAGCATCACAGGGGCTAACTATGGCTACACCTTC. Translated, it gives CASSITGANYGYTF. The V and J genes are TRBV7-9 and TRBJ1-2, with 7 bases aligning to TRBD1. V lost 5 bases to trimming and J lost 0 bases; unmatched junction nucleotides: 3. CDR3 length equals 14 residues. Per germline, CDR1 SEHNR and CDR2 FQNEAQ (reference sequence).

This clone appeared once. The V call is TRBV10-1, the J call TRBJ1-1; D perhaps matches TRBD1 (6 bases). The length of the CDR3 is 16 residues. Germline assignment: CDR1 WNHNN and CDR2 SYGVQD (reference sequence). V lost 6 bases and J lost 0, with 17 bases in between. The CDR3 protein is CASRVRRQELNTEAFF. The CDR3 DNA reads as TGCGCCAGCAGAGTAAGAAGACAGGAACTGAACACTGAAGCTTTCTTT.

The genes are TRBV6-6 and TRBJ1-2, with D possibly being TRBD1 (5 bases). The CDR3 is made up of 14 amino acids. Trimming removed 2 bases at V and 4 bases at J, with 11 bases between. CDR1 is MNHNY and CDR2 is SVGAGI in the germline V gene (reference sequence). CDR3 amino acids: CASSYEAGRYGYTF. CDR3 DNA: TGTGCCAGCAGTTACGAGGCGGGGCGCTATGGCTACACCTTC.

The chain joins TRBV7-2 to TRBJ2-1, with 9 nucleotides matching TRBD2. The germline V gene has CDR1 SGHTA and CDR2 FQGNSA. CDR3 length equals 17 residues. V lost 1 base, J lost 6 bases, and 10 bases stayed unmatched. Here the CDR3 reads CASSLVVGLAGSNEQFF. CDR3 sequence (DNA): TGTGCCAGCAGCTTAGTCGTTGGGCTAGCGGGGTCCAATGAGCAGTTCTTC. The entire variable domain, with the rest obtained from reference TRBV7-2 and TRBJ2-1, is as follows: GAGVSQSPSNKVTEKGKDVELRCDPISGHTALYWYRQSLGQGLEFLIYFQGNSAPDKSGLPSDRFSAERTGGSVSTLTIQRTQQEDSAVYLCASSLVVGLAGSNEQFFGPGTRLTVL.

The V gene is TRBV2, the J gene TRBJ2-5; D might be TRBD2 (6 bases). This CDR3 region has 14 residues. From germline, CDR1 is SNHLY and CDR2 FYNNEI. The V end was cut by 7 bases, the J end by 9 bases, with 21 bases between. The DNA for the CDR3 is TGTGCCAGCACCGGGAGTACAAGGACCGAGTCCCAGTACTTC. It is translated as CASTGSTRTESQYF.

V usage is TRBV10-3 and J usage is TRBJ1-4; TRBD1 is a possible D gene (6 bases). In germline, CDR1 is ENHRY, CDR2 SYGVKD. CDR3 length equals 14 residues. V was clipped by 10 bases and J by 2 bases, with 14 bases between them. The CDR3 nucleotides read TGTGCCACACAAGCAGGGGAGACTAATGAAAAACTGTTTTTT. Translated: CATQAGETNEKLFF.

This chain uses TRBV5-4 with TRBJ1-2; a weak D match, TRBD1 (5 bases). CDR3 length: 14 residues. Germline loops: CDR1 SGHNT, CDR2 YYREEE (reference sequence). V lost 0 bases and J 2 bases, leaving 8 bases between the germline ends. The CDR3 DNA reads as TGTGCCAGCAGCTTGGGACAGTTGAACTATGGCTACACCTTC. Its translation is CASSLGQLNYGYTF. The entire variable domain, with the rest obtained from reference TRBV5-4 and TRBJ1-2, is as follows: ETGVTQSPTHLIKTRGQQVTLRCSSQSGHNTVSWYQQALGQGPQFIFQYYREEENGRGNFPPRFSGLQFPNYSSELNVNALELDDSALYLCASSLGQLNYGYTFGSGTRLTVV.

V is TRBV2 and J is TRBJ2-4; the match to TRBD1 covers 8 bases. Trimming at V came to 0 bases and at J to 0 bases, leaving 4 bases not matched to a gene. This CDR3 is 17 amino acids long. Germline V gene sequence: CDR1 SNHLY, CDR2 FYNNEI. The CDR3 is CASSEARTGLAKNIQYF. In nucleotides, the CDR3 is TGTGCCAGCAGTGAAGCCCGGACAGGGTTAGCCAAAAACATTCAGTACTTC.

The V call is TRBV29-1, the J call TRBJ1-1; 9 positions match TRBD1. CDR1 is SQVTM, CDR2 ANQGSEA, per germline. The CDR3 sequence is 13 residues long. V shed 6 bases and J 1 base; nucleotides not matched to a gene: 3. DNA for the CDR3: TGCAGCGTCTGGGACAGGGCGAACACTGAAGCTTTCTTT. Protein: CSVWDRANTEAFF.

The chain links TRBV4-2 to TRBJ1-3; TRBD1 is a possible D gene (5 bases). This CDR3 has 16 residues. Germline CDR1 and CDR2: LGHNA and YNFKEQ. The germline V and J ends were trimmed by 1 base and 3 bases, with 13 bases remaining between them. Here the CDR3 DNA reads TGTGCCAGCAGCCAAGGTTTGGGCAGGGTTGGAAACACCATATATTTT. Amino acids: CASSQGLGRVGNTIYF.

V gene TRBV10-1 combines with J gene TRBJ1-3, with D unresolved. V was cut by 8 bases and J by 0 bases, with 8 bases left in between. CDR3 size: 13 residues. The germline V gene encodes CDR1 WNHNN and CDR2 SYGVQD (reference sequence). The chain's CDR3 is CASRGNSGNTIYF. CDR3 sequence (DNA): TGCGCCAGCCGGGGTAACTCTGGAAACACCATATATTTT.

Here the CDR3 DNA reads TGTGCCAGCAGTTACGGCCCCGGACAGGGAAACACTGAAGCTTTCTTT. Its protein product is CASSYGPGQGNTEAFF. The gene calls are TRBV6-6 and TRBJ1-1; 8 nucleotides line up with TRBD1. The CDR3 is 16 amino acids. Germline loops: CDR1 MNHNY, CDR2 SVGAGI (reference sequence). V lost 2 bases and J lost 2; bases outside the gene matches: 7.

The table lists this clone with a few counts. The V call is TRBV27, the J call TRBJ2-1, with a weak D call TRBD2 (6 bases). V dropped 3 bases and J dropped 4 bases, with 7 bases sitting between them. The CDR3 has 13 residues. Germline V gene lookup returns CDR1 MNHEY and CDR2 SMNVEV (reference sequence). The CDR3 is CASSLEGYNEQFF. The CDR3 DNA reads TGTGCCAGCAGTTTGGAGGGGTACAATGAGCAGTTCTTC.

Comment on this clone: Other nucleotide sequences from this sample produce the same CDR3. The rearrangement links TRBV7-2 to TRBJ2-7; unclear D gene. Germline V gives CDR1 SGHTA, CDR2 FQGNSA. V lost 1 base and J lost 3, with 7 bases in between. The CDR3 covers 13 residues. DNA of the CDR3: TGTGCCAGCAGCTTAGTATCCAGCTACGAGCAGTACTTC. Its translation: CASSLVSSYEQYF.

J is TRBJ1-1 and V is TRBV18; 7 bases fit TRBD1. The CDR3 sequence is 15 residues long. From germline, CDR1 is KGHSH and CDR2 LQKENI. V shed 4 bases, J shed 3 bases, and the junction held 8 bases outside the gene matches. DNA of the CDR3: TGTGCCAGCTCACGTTCCACAGGGGAAGACACTGAAGCTTTCTTT. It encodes CASSRSTGEDTEAFF.

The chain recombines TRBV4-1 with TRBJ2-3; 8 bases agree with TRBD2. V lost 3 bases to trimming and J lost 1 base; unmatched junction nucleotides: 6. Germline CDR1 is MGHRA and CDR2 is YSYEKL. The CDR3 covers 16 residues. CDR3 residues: CASSHEAGARTDTQYF. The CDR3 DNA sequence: TGCGCCAGCAGCCACGAAGCGGGGGCCCGCACAGATACGCAGTATTTT.

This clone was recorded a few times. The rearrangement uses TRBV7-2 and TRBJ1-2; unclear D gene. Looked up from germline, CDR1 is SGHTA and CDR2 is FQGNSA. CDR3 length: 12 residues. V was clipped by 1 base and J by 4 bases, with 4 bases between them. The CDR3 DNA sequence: TGTGCCAGCAGCTTAGTTAGCTATGGCTACACCTTC. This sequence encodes CASSLVSYGYTF. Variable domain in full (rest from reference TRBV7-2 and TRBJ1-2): GAGVSQSPSNKVTEKGKDVELRCDPISGHTALYWYRQSLGQGLEFLIYFQGNSAPDKSGLPSDRFSAERTGGSVSTLTIQRTQQEDSAVYLCASSLVSYGYTFGSGTRLTVV.

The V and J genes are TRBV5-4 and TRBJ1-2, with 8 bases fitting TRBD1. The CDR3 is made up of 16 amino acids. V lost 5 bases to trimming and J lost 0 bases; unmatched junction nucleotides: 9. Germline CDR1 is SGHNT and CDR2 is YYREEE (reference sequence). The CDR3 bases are TGTGCCAGCAGACCATCGACAGGGGTTGCTAACTATGGCTACACCTTC. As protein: CASRPSTGVANYGYTF.

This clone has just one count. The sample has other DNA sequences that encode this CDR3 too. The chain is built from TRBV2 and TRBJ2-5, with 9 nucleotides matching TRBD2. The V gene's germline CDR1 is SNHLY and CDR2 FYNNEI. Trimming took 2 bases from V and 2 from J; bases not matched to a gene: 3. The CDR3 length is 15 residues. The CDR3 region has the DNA TGTGCCAGCAGTGAATTGCTAGCGGGGCAAGAGACCCAGTACTTC. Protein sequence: CASSELLAGQETQYF.

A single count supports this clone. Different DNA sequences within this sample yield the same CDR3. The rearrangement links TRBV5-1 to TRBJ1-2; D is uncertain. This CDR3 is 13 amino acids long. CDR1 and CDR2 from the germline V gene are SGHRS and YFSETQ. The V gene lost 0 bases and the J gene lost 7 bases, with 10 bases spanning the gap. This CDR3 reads CASSLAGLSGYTF. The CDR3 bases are TGCGCCAGCAGCTTGGCAGGCCTAAGTGGCTACACCTTC.

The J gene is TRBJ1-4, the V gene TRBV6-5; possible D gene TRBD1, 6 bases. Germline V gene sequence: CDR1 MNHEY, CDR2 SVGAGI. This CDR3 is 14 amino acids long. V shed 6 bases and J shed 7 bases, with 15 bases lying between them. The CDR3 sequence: CASRVGGAGEKLFF. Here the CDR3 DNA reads TGTGCCAGCAGGGTAGGGGGGGCCGGTGAAAAACTGTTTTTT.